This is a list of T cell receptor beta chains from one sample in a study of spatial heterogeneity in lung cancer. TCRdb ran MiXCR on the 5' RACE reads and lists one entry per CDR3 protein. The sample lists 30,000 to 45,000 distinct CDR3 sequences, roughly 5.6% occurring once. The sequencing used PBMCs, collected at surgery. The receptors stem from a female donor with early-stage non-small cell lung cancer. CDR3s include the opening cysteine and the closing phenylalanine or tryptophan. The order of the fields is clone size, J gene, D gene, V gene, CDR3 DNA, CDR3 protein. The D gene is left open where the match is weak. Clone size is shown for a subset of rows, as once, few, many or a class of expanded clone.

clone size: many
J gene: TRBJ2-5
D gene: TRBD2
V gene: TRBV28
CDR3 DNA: TGTGCCAGCAGGGGACTAGAAGAGACCCAGTACTTC
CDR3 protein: CASRGLEETQYF

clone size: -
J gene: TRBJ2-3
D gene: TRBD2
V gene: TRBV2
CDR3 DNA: TGTGCCAGCAGTGAACGTAGAGCGGGGGGGCCAGAAGATACGCAGTATTTT
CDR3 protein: CASSERRAGGPEDTQYF

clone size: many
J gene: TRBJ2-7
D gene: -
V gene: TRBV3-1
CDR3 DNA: TGTGCCAGCAGCCAACTAGTTAGCTCCTACGAGCAGTACTTC
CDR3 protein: CASSQLVSSYEQYF

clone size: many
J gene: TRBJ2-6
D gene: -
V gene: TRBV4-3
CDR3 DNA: TGCGCCAGCAGCCCCGCCCTCTCTGGGGCCAACGTCCTGACTTTC
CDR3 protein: CASSPALSGANVLTF

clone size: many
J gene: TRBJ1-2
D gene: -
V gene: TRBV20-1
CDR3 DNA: TGCAGTGCTGGACCATACTATGGCTACACCTTC
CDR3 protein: CSAGPYYGYTF

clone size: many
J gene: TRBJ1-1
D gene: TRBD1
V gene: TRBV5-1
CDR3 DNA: TGCGCCAGCAGCTGGGGACAGGAGGCGGCTTTCTTT
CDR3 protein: CASSWGQEAAFF

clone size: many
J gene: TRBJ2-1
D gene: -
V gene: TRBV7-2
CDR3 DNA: TGTGCCAGCAGCTTAGCCGTGGGGAATTCCTACAATGAGCAGTTCTTC
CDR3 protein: CASSLAVGNSYNEQFF

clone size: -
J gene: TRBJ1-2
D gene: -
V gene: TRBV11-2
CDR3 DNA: TGTGCCAGCAGCCGCCCGGGGCCCATGAATTCTAACTATGGCTACACCTTC
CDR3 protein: CASSRPGPMNSNYGYTF

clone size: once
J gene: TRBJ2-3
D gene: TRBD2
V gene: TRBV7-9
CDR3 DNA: TGTGTCAGCAGCATAGCGGGAGAAAGTACAGATACGCAGTATTTT
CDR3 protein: CVSSIAGESTDTQYF

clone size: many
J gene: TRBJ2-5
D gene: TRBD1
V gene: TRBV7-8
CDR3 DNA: TGTGCCAGCAGCTTAAATCGCAGGGGGAAGAGAACCCAGTACTTC
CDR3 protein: CASSLNRRGKRTQYF

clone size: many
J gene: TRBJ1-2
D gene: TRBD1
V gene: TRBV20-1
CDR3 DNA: TGCAGTGCTAGAATACAGGGGACTTCGGGTGGCTACACCTTC
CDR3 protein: CSARIQGTSGGYTF

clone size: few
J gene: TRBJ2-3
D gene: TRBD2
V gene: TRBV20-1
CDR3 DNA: TGCAGTGCTAGAGAGACTAGCAGGGATACGCAGTATTTT
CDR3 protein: CSARETSRDTQYF

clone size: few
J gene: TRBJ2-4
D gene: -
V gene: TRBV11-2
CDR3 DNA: TGTGCCAGCGGTACATTAGCCAAAAACATTCAGTACTTC
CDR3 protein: CASGTLAKNIQYF

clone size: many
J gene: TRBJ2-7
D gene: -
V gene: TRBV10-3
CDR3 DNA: TGTGCCATCAGTGTTGGAGACTACGAGCAGTACTTC
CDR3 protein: CAISVGDYEQYF

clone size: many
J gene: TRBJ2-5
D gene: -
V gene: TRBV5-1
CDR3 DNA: TGCGCCAGCAGCACCGGGACGGCCCAAGAGACCCAGTACTTC
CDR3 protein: CASSTGTAQETQYF